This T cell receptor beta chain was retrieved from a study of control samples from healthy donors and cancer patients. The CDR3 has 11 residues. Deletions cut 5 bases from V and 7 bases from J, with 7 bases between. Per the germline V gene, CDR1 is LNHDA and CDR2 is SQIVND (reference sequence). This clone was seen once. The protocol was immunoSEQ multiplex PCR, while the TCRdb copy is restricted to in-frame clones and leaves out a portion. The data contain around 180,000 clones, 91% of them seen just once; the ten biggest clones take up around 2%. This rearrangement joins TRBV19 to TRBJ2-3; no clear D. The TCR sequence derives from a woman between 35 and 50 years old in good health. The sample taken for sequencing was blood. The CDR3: CASSSIYTQYF. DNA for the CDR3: TGTGCCAGTAGTTCTATTTATACGCAGTATTTT.